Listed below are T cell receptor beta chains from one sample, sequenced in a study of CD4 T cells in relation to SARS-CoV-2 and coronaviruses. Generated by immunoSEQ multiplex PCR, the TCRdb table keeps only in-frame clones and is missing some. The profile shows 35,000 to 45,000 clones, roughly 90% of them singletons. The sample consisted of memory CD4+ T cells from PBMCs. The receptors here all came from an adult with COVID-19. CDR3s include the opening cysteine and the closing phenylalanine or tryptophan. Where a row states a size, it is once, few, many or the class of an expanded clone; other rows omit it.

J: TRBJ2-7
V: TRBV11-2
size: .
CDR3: CASSLDGVGEQYF

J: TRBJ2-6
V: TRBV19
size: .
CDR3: CASSIRGQASSGANVLTF

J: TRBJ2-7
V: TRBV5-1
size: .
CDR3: CASSYSSGGVGYEQYF

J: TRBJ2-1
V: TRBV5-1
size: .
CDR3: CASSLEVSAGGPEQFF

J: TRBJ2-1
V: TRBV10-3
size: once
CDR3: CAISERQGAGEQFF

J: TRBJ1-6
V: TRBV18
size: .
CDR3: CASSFADNSPLHF

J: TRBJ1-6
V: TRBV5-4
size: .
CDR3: CASSAPGDISPLHF

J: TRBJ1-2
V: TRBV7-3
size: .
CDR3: CASSLVQGGGYTF

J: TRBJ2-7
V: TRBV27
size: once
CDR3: CASSTPRGPYEQYF

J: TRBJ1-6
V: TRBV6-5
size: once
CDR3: CASSYWGRARSPLHF

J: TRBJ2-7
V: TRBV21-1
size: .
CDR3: CASRRQGYYEQYF

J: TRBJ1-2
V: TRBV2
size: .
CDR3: CASSDGPGTGWNYGYTF

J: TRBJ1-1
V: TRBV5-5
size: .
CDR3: CASSTQTGGWTEAFF

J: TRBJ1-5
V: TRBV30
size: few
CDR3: CAWSTGSNQPQHF

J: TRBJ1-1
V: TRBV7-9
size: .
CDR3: CASSLGQGETEAFF

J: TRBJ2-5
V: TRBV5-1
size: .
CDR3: CASSLSGTAEETQYF

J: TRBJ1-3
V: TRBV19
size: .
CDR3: CASRQSSGNTIYF

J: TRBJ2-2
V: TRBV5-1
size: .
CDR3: CASRTGNTGELFF

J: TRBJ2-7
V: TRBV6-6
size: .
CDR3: CASSYENAGEQYF

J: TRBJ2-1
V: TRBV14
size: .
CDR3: CASSQDLRVSYNEQFF

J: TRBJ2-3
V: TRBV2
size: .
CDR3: CASSVGLAGTDTQYF

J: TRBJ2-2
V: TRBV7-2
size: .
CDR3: CASSPRQGATGELFF

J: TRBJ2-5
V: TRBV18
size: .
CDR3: CASREDQETQYF

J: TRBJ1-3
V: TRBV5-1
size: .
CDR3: CASSTAGTAGNTIYF

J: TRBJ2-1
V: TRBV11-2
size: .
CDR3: CASSFRTSEYNEQFF

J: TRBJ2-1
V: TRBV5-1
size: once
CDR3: CASSLVGTGSLDEQFF

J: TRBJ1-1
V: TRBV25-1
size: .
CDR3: CASSESRDLSFF

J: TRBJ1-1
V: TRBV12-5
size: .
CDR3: CASGFGAGYRNTEAFF

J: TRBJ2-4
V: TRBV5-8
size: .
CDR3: CASSLGTGPVNIQYF

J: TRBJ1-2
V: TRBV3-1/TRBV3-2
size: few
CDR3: CASSQVGGGYGYTF